This is a list of T cell receptor beta chains from one sample in a study of blood T cells in healthy people across ages. One entry per CDR3 protein results from TCRdb running MiXCR on the 5' RACE reads. The table has hundreds of thousands of distinct CDR3 sequences, about 61% seen once. The specimen was blood. The receptors here all came from a man aged 35 to 55 in good health. Both conserved end residues are part of each CDR3. The order of the fields is V gene, J gene, CDR3 protein.

TRBV27	TRBJ2-7	CASSFRDSYEQYF
TRBV20-1	TRBJ2-1	CSARPGQGYNEQFF
TRBV5-1	TRBJ2-5	CASKSSFRDNEQYF
TRBV20-1	TRBJ1-5	CSARKKGGNQPQHF
TRBV5-1	TRBJ2-1	CASSLDSAVEQFF
TRBV20-1	TRBJ2-3	CSATGTSLTDTQYF
TRBV27	TRBJ2-5	CASSIGERETQYF
TRBV10-3	TRBJ2-1	CAIRRSGGLEDNEQFF
TRBV11-2	TRBJ2-5	CASSSYRGPEETQYF
TRBV20-1	TRBJ2-4	CSAGPTVAGLAKNIQYF
TRBV13	TRBJ2-7	CASSSLRDPLNEQYF
TRBV29-1	TRBJ2-7	CSVRGVNRAYEQYF
TRBV14	TRBJ2-3	CASSPEIGDTQYF
TRBV5-1	TRBJ1-6	CASAPRGNSPLHF
TRBV29-1	TRBJ2-5	CSGAGVETQYF